Each of the 18 T cell receptor beta chains below was sequenced from the same sample in a study of CD8 T cells in ankylosing spondylitis. TCRdb called the 5' RACE reads again in MiXCR, with one record for every CDR3 protein. The table has 300,000 to 400,000 distinct CDR3 sequences, about 14% seen once. The sample taken for sequencing was blood, either unsorted or a sorted T cell fraction (not recorded which). The receptors derive from a male donor with ankylosing spondylitis or in good health (not recorded which).

This clonotype was picked up a small number of times. The chain has TRBV5-1 and TRBJ1-1, with D possibly TRBD1 on 6 matching bases. From germline, CDR1 is SGHRS and CDR2 YFSETQ. Trimming cost V 5 bases and J 3 bases, with 17 bases left between them. The CDR3 runs to 15 residues. CDR3 protein: CASRRTGTPYTEAFF. The CDR3 DNA is TGCGCCAGCAGGCGTACCGGGACACCTTACACTGAAGCTTTCTTT.

The chain is built from TRBV5-5 and TRBJ2-7; 7 positions agree with TRBD1. Germline V CDR1 and CDR2: SGHKS, YYEKEE (reference sequence). Unmatched junction bases numbered 9, after V lost 2 bases and J lost 7 bases. The CDR3 totals 14 residues. CDR3 coding DNA: TGTGCCAGCAGCTTCGGACAGGCTGGGCGTGAGCAGTACTTC. Translating it yields CASSFGQAGREQYF. Looking up the rest from reference TRBV5-5 and TRBJ2-7 gives the full variable domain: DAGVTQSPTHLIKTRGQQVTLRCSPISGHKSVSWYQQVLGQGPQFIFQYYEKEERGRGNFPDRFSARQFPNYSSELNVNALLLGDSALYLCASSFGQAGREQYFGPGTRLTVT.

This clonotype was found many times. The rearrangement joins TRBV15 to TRBJ2-1; 10 bases align to TRBD1. V dropped 5 bases and J dropped 7; count of bases not matched to a gene: 11. Germline V lookup: CDR1 LNHNV, CDR2 YYDKDF (reference sequence). The CDR3 totals 16 residues. This CDR3 reads CATSGMTGGGGNEQFF. The CDR3 DNA follows: TGTGCCACCAGCGGGATGACAGGGGGCGGTGGAAATGAGCAGTTCTTC.

J is TRBJ1-2 and V is TRBV25-1, with D maybe TRBD1 (5 bases). Germline CDR1 reads MGHDK; CDR2 reads SYGVNS. V was clipped by 3 bases and J by 4 bases, with 12 bases between them. The CDR3 consists of 14 residues. The CDR3 region has the DNA TGTGCCAGCAGTGAGGGGGGACTGAGCTATGGCTACACCTTC. Amino acid sequence: CASSEGGLSYGYTF.

The V call is TRBV5-1, the J call TRBJ2-3, with 8 bases identical to TRBD1. This CDR3 is built from 16 residues. Germline CDR1 SGHRS, CDR2 YFSETQ. The junction had 8 bases not matched to a gene; V was cut back by 4 bases and J by 1 base. CDR3 nucleotide sequence: TGCGCCAGCAGCCCGGACAGGGTAAGAGGCACAGATACGCAGTATTTT. This codes for CASSPDRVRGTDTQYF. Supplemented by reference TRBV5-1 and TRBJ2-3, the full variable domain reads KAGVTQTPRYLIKTRGQQVTLSCSPISGHRSVSWYQQTPGQGLQFLFEYFSETQRNKGNFPGRFSGRQFSNSRSEMNVSTLELGDSALYLCASSPDRVRGTDTQYFGPGTRLTVL.

This clonotype was detected a few times. The chain has TRBV20-1 and TRBJ2-2, with D maybe TRBD1 (5 bases). Germline V gives CDR1 DFQATT, CDR2 SNEGSKA (reference sequence). V was pared by 2 bases and J by 0 bases, with 13 bases between. CDR3 length: 16 amino acids. The CDR3 spells CSARPWQGSNTGELFF. Written as DNA, the CDR3 is TGCAGTGCTAGACCCTGGCAGGGTTCGAACACCGGGGAGCTGTTTTTT.

This clonotype was observed a few times. The chain combines TRBV5-1 with TRBJ1-2; the match to TRBD1 covers 8 bases. Germline assignment: CDR1 SGHRS and CDR2 YFSETQ. This CDR3 contains 14 residues. V gave up 3 bases and J gave up 8 bases; unmatched junction bases: 9. CDR3: CASSSQDRVHGYTF. The CDR3, as DNA: TGCGCCAGCAGCTCCCAGGACAGGGTTCACGGCTACACCTTC.

The gene calls are TRBV12-3 or TRBV12-4 and TRBJ2-1; TRBD2 is a possible D gene (7 bases). V was clipped by 8 bases and J by 4 bases, with 18 bases between them. The CDR3 totals 15 residues. The CDR3 sequence is CASLLGGPLYNEQFF. DNA for the CDR3: TGTGCCAGCCTACTGGGGGGGCCCCTATACAATGAGCAGTTCTTC.

The chain is built from TRBV20-1 and TRBJ1-2; 8 nucleotides match TRBD1. With 7 bases clipped from V and 4 bases from J, the junction kept 5 bases outside the gene matches. CDR1 and CDR2 from the germline V gene are DFQATT and SNEGSKA (reference sequence). The CDR3 sequence is 12 residues long. The CDR3 nucleotides read TGCAGTGGGGCAGGGGGCGGCTATGGCTACACCTTC. It yields the protein CSGAGGGYGYTF.

In its sample, this clonotype was seen many times. The rearrangement joins TRBV7-2 to TRBJ2-1; TRBD2 aligns across 8 bases. Germline CDR1 reads SGHTA; CDR2 reads FQGNSA. The CDR3 totals 16 residues. V shed 0 bases, J shed 0 bases, and the junction held 1 base outside the gene matches. The CDR3 spells CASSLAGTSSYNEQFF. The CDR3 DNA reads as TGTGCCAGCAGCTTAGCGGGGACTAGCTCCTACAATGAGCAGTTCTTC.

There are a few counts of this clonotype. The V call is TRBV29-1, the J call TRBJ1-1; unclear D gene. Germline lookup yields CDR1 SQVTM and CDR2 ANQGSEA. The V gene lost 6 bases and the J gene lost 0 bases, with 11 bases spanning the gap. This CDR3 is 13 amino acids long. In DNA, the CDR3 is TGCAGCGTGGAGGCCAGGATGAACACTGAAGCTTTCTTT. Its protein is CSVEARMNTEAFF.

The V and J genes are TRBV5-1 and TRBJ2-1; D is undetermined. Germline CDR1 and CDR2: SGHRS and YFSETQ. V was pared by 0 bases and J by 8 bases, with 9 bases between. The CDR3 runs 13 residues. CDR3 amino acids: CASSLDVIDEQFF. The CDR3, as DNA: TGCGCCAGCAGCTTGGACGTTATAGATGAGCAGTTCTTC.

V usage is TRBV10-3 and J usage is TRBJ1-2; TRBD1 agrees at 11 bases. V was pared by 4 bases and J by 7 bases, with 2 bases of the junction left unmatched. CDR1 and CDR2 (germline): ENHRY, SYGVKD. This CDR3 spans 13 amino acids. The CDR3 reads CAISGTGGSGYTF. In DNA form, the CDR3 reads TGTGCCATCAGTGGGACAGGGGGCAGTGGCTACACCTTC.

This clonotype was counted a few times. The genes are TRBV27 and TRBJ2-1, with D perhaps matching TRBD1 (6 bases). The ends were cut back, 6 bases at V and 10 bases at J, with 16 bases in the middle. The germline CDR1 and CDR2 sequences are MNHEY and SMNVEV (reference sequence). There are 13 residues in the CDR3. CDR3 sequence: CASRDTGSEEQFF. The CDR3 DNA reads as TGTGCCAGCAGAGACACAGGGTCGGAGGAGCAGTTCTTC.

A few counts support this clonotype. The chain couples TRBV28 to TRBJ2-1; D possibly uses TRBD1 or TRBD2 (6 bases each). The CDR3 is 16 amino acids. With 2 bases removed from V and 5 bases from J, the gap between germline ends came to 16 bases. Germline-derived CDR1 and CDR2 are MDHEN and SYDVKM. CDR3 protein: CASSLPGGGRDNEQFF. The CDR3 DNA reads TGTGCCAGCAGTTTACCCGGGGGCGGGCGGGACAATGAGCAGTTCTTC. Full variable domain (missing parts from reference TRBV28 and TRBJ2-1): DVKVTQSSRYLVKRTGEKVFLECVQDMDHENMFWYRQDPGLGLRLIYFSYDVKMKEKGDIPEGYSVSREKKERFSLILESASTNQTSMYLCASSLPGGGRDNEQFFGPGTRLTVL.

This clonotype was seen only once. The gene calls are TRBV20-1 and TRBJ2-1, with 9 positions matching TRBD2. Germline trimming cut 0 bases from V and 7 bases from J; bases unmatched to any gene: 4. The CDR3 loop spans 14 amino acids. Germline V gives CDR1 DFQATT, CDR2 SNEGSKA (reference sequence). CDR3 amino acids: CSAREGAGGNEQFF. CDR3 coding DNA: TGCAGTGCTAGAGAAGGAGCGGGGGGAAATGAGCAGTTCTTC.

This clonotype was picked up a small number of times. The chain recombines TRBV5-1 with TRBJ1-1, with TRBD1 matching over 12 bases. Germline V gene lookup returns CDR1 SGHRS and CDR2 YFSETQ. V was pared by 4 bases and J by 1 base, with 2 bases of the junction left unmatched. The CDR3 runs to 15 residues. CDR3 nucleotide sequence: TGCGCCAGCAGCGGGGGACAGGGGGCGAACACTGAAGCTTTCTTT. Amino acid sequence: CASSGGQGANTEAFF. Combining the CDR3 with reference TRBV5-1 and TRBJ1-1 gives the whole variable domain KAGVTQTPRYLIKTRGQQVTLSCSPISGHRSVSWYQQTPGQGLQFLFEYFSETQRNKGNFPGRFSGRQFSNSRSEMNVSTLELGDSALYLCASSGGQGANTEAFFGQGTRLTVV.

This clonotype was observed a few times. The rearrangement joins TRBV3-1 to TRBJ1-1; D gene uncertain. The CDR3 consists of 14 residues. V was clipped by 0 bases and J by 1 base, with 6 bases between them. Germline CDR1 is LGHDT and CDR2 is YNNKEL (reference sequence). CDR3 coding DNA: TGTGCCAGCAGCCAAGAAGGCGGGAACACTGAAGCTTTCTTT. This codes for CASSQEGGNTEAFF.